The rows below give T cell receptor beta chains drawn from one sample of a study of shared clonotypes between healthy human individuals. This table comes from immunoSEQ multiplex PCR, and its TCRdb copy is limited to in-frame clones, with some not included. The profile shows some 500,000 clones, approximately 95% of them singletons. The sequencing sample was made of naive CD4+ T cells sorted from blood. The receptor set was obtained from a woman in her 30s in good health. Both conserved end residues are part of each CDR3. A D gene is named only where the DNA matches it firmly. Clone size is not always given. Where it is, it says once, few, many or a class for expanded clones.

>TRBJ1-1|TRBV5-1|NA|NA
TGCGCCAGCAGCTTGGTTCCGGGGGCAGGGACTGAAGCTTTCTTT
CASSLVPGAGTEAFF
>TRBJ2-2|TRBV10-2|NA|NA
TGCGCCACCCTCTTGGGACGAGGCGGGGAGCTGTTTTTT
CATLLGRGGELFF
>TRBJ1-1|TRBV12-5|NA|NA
TGTGCTAGTGCCCGGGGGGGATGGGACACTGAAGCTTTCTTT
CASARGGWDTEAFF
>TRBJ2-7|TRBV4-1|NA|NA
TGCGCCAGCAGCCAAGTACTGACCGGCACCCACTCCTACGAGCAGTACTTC
CASSQVLTGTHSYEQYF
>TRBJ2-7|TRBV5-4|TRBD2|NA
TGTGCCAGCAGCTTGGCCCTGGGGCTAGCGGCCACCTCCTACGAGCAGTACTTC
CASSLALGLAATSYEQYF
>TRBJ2-2|TRBV6-5|NA|NA
TGTGCCAGCAGGACGGGGAACACCGGGGAGCTGTTTTTT
CASRTGNTGELFF
>TRBJ2-2|TRBV18|NA|NA
TGTGCCAGCTCACCGAACAGGGACACCGGGGAGCTGTTTTTT
CASSPNRDTGELFF
>TRBJ1-1|TRBV19|NA|NA
TGTGCCAGTAGTATATGGCAGGGGAACACTGAAGCTTTCTTT
CASSIWQGNTEAFF
>TRBJ2-1|TRBV7-9|NA|NA
TGTGCCAGCAGCTCCTTGATTAGCTCCTACAATGAGCAGTTCTTC
CASSSLISSYNEQFF
>TRBJ2-7|TRBV2|NA|NA
TGTGCCAGCAGACTGGGGGTCCCCTCCTACGAGCAGTACTTC
CASRLGVPSYEQYF
>TRBJ1-4|TRBV25-1|NA|NA
TGTGCCAGCAGTGGACGGGGTGCAACTAATGAAAAACTGTTTTTT
CASSGRGATNEKLFF
>TRBJ2-2|TRBV5-1|NA|NA
TGCGCCAGCAGCTTGGGCAGGGGCACCGGGGAGCTGTTTTTT
CASSLGRGTGELFF
>TRBJ2-1|TRBV7-9|NA|once
TGTGCCAGCAGCTTAGAAGGGCTGGGTATAATCTTC
CASSLEGLGIIF
>TRBJ2-7|TRBV28|NA|NA
TGTGCCAGCAGCTACAGGGTTAGGGCCTACGAGCAGTACTTC
CASSYRVRAYEQYF
>TRBJ1-2|TRBV19|NA|NA
TGTGCCAGTAGTAATTGGGGGCAGCGGAGGTATGGCTACACCTTC
CASSNWGQRRYGYTF
>TRBJ1-4|TRBV19|NA|NA
TGTGCCAGTAGCCCCGTGGCGGGAGAAAAACTGTTTTTT
CASSPVAGEKLFF
>TRBJ2-5|TRBV19|NA|NA
TGTGCCAGTAGTACCCCAGGGAGCCAAGAGACCCAGTACTTC
CASSTPGSQETQYF
>TRBJ1-2|TRBV5-6|TRBD1|NA
TGTGCCAGCAGCTCAACAATCAGGGACAGGGCGAGCTATGGCTACACCTTC
CASSSTIRDRASYGYTF
>TRBJ2-6|TRBV6-5|NA|NA
TGTGCCAGCAGTTACTCGAGGGTAACTGGGGCCAACGTCCTGACTTTC
CASSYSRVTGANVLTF
>TRBJ1-5|TRBV7-6|NA|NA
TGTGCCAGCAGCTTAGGGACCGGGTCCTCGGGGCAGCCCCAGCATTTT
CASSLGTGSSGQPQHF
>TRBJ2-7|TRBV28|TRBD2|NA
TGTGCCAGCAGTTCTCGAGGGACTAGCGGCTACGAGCAGTACTTC
CASSSRGTSGYEQYF
>TRBJ2-1|TRBV4-1|NA|NA
TGCGCCAGCAGCCAGCCTGGACAGCGGGATTTTCATGAGCAGTTCTTC
CASSQPGQRDFHEQFF
>TRBJ2-7|TRBV5-1|NA|NA
TGCGCCAGTACCACACCTGACGGAGGCTACGAGCAGTACTTC
CASTTPDGGYEQYF
>TRBJ2-1|TRBV5-1|NA|once
TGCGCCAGCAGCTTGCGGCCGCGGAGCGATGAGCAGTTCTTC
CASSLRPRSDEQFF
>TRBJ2-3|TRBV7-2|NA|NA
TGTGCCAGCAGCTTAGTCGCGACAGGTTACACAGATACGCAGTATTTT
CASSLVATGYTDTQYF
>TRBJ2-7|TRBV9|NA|NA
TGTGCCAGCAGCTTAGTTCCGAGCTCCTACGAGCAGTACTTC
CASSLVPSSYEQYF
>TRBJ1-1|TRBV5-1|NA|NA
TGCGCCAGCAGCTTGATAGGGTTAAGCACTGAAGCTTTCTTT
CASSLIGLSTEAFF
>TRBJ2-1|TRBV28|TRBD2|NA
TGTGCCAGCAGTACCGACCGACTAGCGGGAGGGCTTTGGAATGAGCAGTTCTTC
CASSTDRLAGGLWNEQFF
>TRBJ2-1|TRBV11-2|NA|NA
TGTGCCAGCAGCTTAGAAAACTACAATGAGCAGTTCTTC
CASSLENYNEQFF
>TRBJ2-3|TRBV20-1|NA|NA
TGCAGTGCGGTGGGAACAGATACGCAGTATTTT
CSAVGTDTQYF
>TRBJ1-5|TRBV2|NA|NA
TGTGCCAGCAGTGAGAGGGCCCCCAATCAGCCCCAGCATTTT
CASSERAPNQPQHF
>TRBJ2-1|TRBV28|TRBD2|NA
TGTGCCAGCAGTTCCCCGCGGACTAGCGGGAGATACAATGAGCAGTTCTTC
CASSSPRTSGRYNEQFF
>TRBJ1-2|TRBV2|TRBD1|once
TGTGCCAGCAGGATGACGCTACAGGGGGTTGGCTACACCTTC
CASRMTLQGVGYTF
>TRBJ2-6|TRBV11-2|NA|NA
TGTGCCAGCAGACACAGCACAGGGACTGGGGCCAACGTCCTGACTTTC
CASRHSTGTGANVLTF
>TRBJ2-7|TRBV7-8|TRBD2|once
TGTGCCAGCAGCGAATCTAGCGGGAGGGAATACGAGCAGTACTTC
CASSESSGREYEQYF
>TRBJ2-6|TRBV28|NA|NA
TGTGCCAGCAGTTCCGGGGCAGGGGTTACTGGGGCCAACGTCCTGACTTTC
CASSSGAGVTGANVLTF
>TRBJ2-5|TRBV10-1|TRBD1|NA
TGCGCCAGCAGTTGGGACAGGAGGCAAGAGACCCAGTACTTC
CASSWDRRQETQYF
>TRBJ2-1|TRBV7-3|TRBD2|NA
TGTGCCAGCAGCTCCACTAGCGGGAGGATCAATGAGCAGTTCTTC
CASSSTSGRINEQFF
>TRBJ1-1|TRBV7-9|NA|NA
TGTGCCAGCAGCTTGCGAGGGAGCACTGAAGCTTTCTTT
CASSLRGSTEAFF
>TRBJ2-7|TRBV7-8|NA|NA
TGTGCCAGCAGCTTAGTTGGGCGGGATGCTTACGAGCAGTACTTC
CASSLVGRDAYEQYF
>TRBJ2-1|TRBV28|NA|NA
TGTGCCAGCAGTTCCGTGGGTACGGGAGTGCGCAATGAGCAGTTCTTC
CASSSVGTGVRNEQFF
>TRBJ2-2|TRBV28|NA|NA
TGTGCCAGCAGTTTATACGGTTATACCGGGGAGCTGTTTTTT
CASSLYGYTGELFF
>TRBJ2-2|TRBV5-1|NA|NA
TGCGCCAGCAGAGGGAGCCCCACCGGGGAGCTGTTTTTT
CASRGSPTGELFF
>TRBJ1-2|TRBV28|TRBD1|NA
TGTGCCAGCAGTCTGGGACAGGGTACGCATGGCTACACCTTC
CASSLGQGTHGYTF
>TRBJ2-3|TRBV5-1|NA|NA
TGCGCCAGCATTCCGGGCTCGTTCGGCACAGATACGCAGTATTTT
CASIPGSFGTDTQYF
>TRBJ2-3|TRBV19|TRBD1|NA
TGTGCCAGTACCCCCCCCGGGACAGGGACAGATACGCAGTATTTT
CASTPPGTGTDTQYF
>TRBJ1-6|TRBV6-5|NA|NA
TGTGCCAGCAGTTACGGGGGGAGGGATTCACCCCTCCACTTT
CASSYGGRDSPLHF
>TRBJ2-7|TRBV5-1|NA|NA
TGCGCCAGCAGCTTGGTAGCGACAGGCTCTCCCTACGAGCAGTACTTC
CASSLVATGSPYEQYF
>TRBJ1-5|TRBV27|NA|NA
TGTGCCAGTACTAATTCAGGGTCTAGCAATCAGCCCCAGCATTTT
CASTNSGSSNQPQHF
>TRBJ1-2|TRBV11-2|NA|NA
TGTGCCAGCAGTTACAATGCCGCATGGGGCTACACCTTC
CASSYNAAWGYTF
>TRBJ1-4|TRBV29-1|TRBD1|NA
TGCAGCGTGGCGGACAGGGGGCATGAAAAACTGTTTTTT
CSVADRGHEKLFF